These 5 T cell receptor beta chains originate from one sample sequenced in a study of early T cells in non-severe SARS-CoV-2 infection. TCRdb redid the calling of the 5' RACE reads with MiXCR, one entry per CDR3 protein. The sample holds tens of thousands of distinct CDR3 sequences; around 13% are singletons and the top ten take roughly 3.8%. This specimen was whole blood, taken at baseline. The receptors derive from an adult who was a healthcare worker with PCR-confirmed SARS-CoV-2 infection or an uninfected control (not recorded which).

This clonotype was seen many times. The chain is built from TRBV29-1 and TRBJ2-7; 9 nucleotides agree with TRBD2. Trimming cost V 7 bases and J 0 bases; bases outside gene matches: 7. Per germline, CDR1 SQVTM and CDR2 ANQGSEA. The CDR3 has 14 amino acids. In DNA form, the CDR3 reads TGCAGCGCCAGAGCGGGAGGCCTCTCCTACGAGCAGTACTTC. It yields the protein CSARAGGLSYEQYF.

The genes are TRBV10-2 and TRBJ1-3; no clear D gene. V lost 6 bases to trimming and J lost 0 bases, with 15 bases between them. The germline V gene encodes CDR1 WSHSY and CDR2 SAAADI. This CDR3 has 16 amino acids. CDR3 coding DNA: TGCGCCAGCAGGGGCACCACTCGGGACTCTGGAAACACCATATATTTT. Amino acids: CASRGTTRDSGNTIYF.

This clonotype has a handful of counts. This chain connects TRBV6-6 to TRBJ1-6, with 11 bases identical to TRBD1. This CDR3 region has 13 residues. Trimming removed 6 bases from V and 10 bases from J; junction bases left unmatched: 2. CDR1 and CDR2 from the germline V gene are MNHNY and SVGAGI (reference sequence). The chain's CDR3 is CASRGQGDSPLHF. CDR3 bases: TGTGCCAGCAGGGGACAGGGGGACTCACCCCTCCACTTT.

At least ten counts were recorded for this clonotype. This CDR3 reads CSVGSGSPTGELFF. The DNA for the CDR3 is TGCAGCGTTGGCAGCGGGAGCCCTACCGGGGAGCTGTTTTTT. The chain carries TRBV29-1 and TRBJ2-2; 8 nucleotides align to TRBD2. Germline CDR1 and CDR2: SQVTM and ANQGSEA. With V trimmed by 4 bases and J by 5 bases, 6 bases remained unmatched. CDR3 length: 14 amino acids.

CDR3 region: CASSTRARSGTQYF. In DNA form, the CDR3 reads TGTGCCAGCAGTACCCGGGCTAGGAGCGGGACCCAGTACTTC. This chain connects TRBV2 to TRBJ2-5; TRBD2 is a possible D gene (5 bases). Trimming left V 5 bases short and J 7 bases short, with 17 bases between. Germline CDR1 SNHLY, CDR2 FYNNEI. The CDR3 runs 14 residues.